Sequencing of this T cell receptor (beta chain) was carried out in a study of T cells in tumors after PD-1 blockade. Assay used: immunoSEQ multiplex PCR; TCRdb lists only in-frame clones, some missing. The table shows about 59,000 clones, with just under 80% occurring only once. The sample holds a few counts of this clone. Genomic DNA template from tumor biopsies or peripheral blood, about 616 ng to 6,500 ng input. The CDR3 covers 14 residues. Germline values: CDR1 SNHLY, CDR2 FYNNEI. V was cut by 4 bases and J by 5 bases, with 9 bases left in between. The sample was PBMCs, taken before anti-PD-1 treatment. The V and J genes are TRBV2 and TRBJ1-6; D not certain. The clonotype comes from a human donor with basal cell carcinoma. DNA for the CDR3: TGTGCCAGCAGTGTGAGGCCCAATAATTCACCCCTCCACTTT. Its protein product is CASSVRPNNSPLHF.